This T cell receptor beta chain was identified in a study of blood T cell repertoires in COVID-19. For the study at large: Samples representing acute and convalescent COVID-19 were sourced from the United States, Italy and Spain. T cells, B-cell-depleted T cells, or PBMCs supplied cDNA or gDNA.

The Seattle patients, enrolled during active infection, were followed longitudinally. Trimming took off 2 bases at V and 5 bases at J, with 10 bases between the two ends. CDR1 SGHRS and CDR2 YFSETQ come from the germline V gene. There are 14 residues in the CDR3. In the authors' workflow: By means of reference gene primer amplification, nucleated cell counts were estimated. Sequencing was performed with immunoSEQ multiplex PCR; in TCRdb, only in-frame clones are kept and a portion is missing. D and trimming come from the DNA, and the V and J calls and clone size come from that table. The repertoire includes under 250,000 clones, around 90% of them detected once, and around 0.84% sits in the top ten.

The sequenced material came from peripheral blood. This receptor was taken from a man in his 60s with COVID-19, enrolled during active disease. The V call is TRBV5-1, the J call TRBJ2-2; D call uncertain. CDR3 sequence (DNA): TGCGCCAGCAGCTTCGGGTCCCCAACCGGGGAGCTGTTTTTT. This codes for CASSFGSPTGELFF.